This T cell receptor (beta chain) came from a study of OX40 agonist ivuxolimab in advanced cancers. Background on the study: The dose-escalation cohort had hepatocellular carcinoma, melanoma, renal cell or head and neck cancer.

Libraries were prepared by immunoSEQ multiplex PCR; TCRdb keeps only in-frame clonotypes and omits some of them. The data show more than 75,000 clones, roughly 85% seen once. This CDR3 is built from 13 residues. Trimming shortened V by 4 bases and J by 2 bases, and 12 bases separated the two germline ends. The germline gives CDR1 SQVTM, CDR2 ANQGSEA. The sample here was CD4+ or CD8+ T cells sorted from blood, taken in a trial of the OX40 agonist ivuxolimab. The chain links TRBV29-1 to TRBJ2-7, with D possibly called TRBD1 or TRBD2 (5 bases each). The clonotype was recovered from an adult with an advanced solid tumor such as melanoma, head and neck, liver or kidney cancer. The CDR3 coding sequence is TGCAGCGTTGGGGGGTTTGGAACCTACGAGCAGTACTTC. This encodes CSVGGFGTYEQYF.